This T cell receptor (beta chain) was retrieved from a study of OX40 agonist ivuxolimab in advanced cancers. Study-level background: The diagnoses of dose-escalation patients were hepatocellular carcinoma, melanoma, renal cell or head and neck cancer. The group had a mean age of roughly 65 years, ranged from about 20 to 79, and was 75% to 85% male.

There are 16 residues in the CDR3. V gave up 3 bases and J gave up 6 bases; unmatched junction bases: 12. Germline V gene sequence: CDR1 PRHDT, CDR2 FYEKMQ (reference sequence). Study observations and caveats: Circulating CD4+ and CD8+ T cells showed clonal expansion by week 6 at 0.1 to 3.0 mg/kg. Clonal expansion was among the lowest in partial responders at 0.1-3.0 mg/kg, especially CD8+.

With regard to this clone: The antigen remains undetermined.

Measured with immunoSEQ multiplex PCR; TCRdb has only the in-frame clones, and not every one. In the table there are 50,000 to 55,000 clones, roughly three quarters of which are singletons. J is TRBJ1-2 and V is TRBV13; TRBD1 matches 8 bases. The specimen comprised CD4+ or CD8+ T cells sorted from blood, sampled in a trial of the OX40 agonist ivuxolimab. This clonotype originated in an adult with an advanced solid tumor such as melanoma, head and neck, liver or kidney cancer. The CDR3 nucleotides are TGTGCCAGCAGCTTCTTAGTAAGGACAGGGAGGCATGGCTACACCTTC. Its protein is CASSFLVRTGRHGYTF. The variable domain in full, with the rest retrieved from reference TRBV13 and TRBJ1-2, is AAGVIQSPRHLIKEKRETATLKCYPIPRHDTVYWYQQGPGQDPQFLISFYEKMQSDKGSIPDRFSAQQFSDYHSELNMSSLELGDSALYFCASSFLVRTGRHGYTFGSGTRLTVV.